The 3 T cell receptor beta chains below all came from one sample that was sequenced in a study of control samples from healthy donors and cancer patients (dated by TCRdb to the early 2020s). The library relied on the immunoSEQ multiplex PCR assay. TCRdb holds this immuneACCESS table with in-frame rearrangements only. Some clones are missing; in checked studies, unresolved V genes explain under half, and the rest has no known cause. The sample has some 49,000 clones on record, approximately 86% of them singletons. The top ten clonotypes cover 2.5% to 3% of the sample. The sample taken for sequencing was PBMCs. Receptors originate from a woman aged 45-65 years with lung cancer.

Worth noting for this clone: Other DNA sequences within the sample encode an identical CDR3. The genes are TRBV7-2 and TRBJ2-7; weak D call: TRBD1 (6 bases). The CDR3 has 16 residues. V was shortened by 1 base and J by 2 bases, with 15 bases between the two germline ends. From germline, CDR1 is SGHTA and CDR2 FQGNSA. CDR3 nucleotides: TGTGCCAGCAGCTTAGATGGGTCCGGGACACCCTACGAGCAGTACTTC. Amino acid sequence: CASSLDGSGTPYEQYF.

The chain combines TRBV21-1 with TRBJ1-5; TRBD1, the table's D call, lacks a check against the DNA. TRBV21-1 is a documented pseudogene. This CDR3 region has 15 residues. The CDR3 sequence is CASSNDRGPNQPQHF. Written as DNA, the CDR3 is TGTGCCAGCAGCAACGACAGGGGGCCGAATCAGCCCCAGCATTTT.

This clone was detected only a few times. In nucleotides, the CDR3 is TGTGCTAGTGGTTCTCCAGGGGCTCAGCCCCAGCATTTT. Its translation is CASGSPGAQPQHF. This chain joins TRBV12-5 and TRBJ1-5, with D perhaps TRBD1 (6 bases). This CDR3 comprises 13 residues. The germline V gene encodes CDR1 LGHNT and CDR2 FRNRAP. Trimming took off 4 bases at V and 6 bases at J, with 10 bases between the two ends.